This TCR beta chain was identified during a study of shared clonotypes between healthy human individuals. Study as a whole: Contributing individuals were a couple of females and a few males aged 18 to 49.

Genomic DNA per cell subset filled all wells of several immunoSEQ plates. The sorted-subset replicate PCRs were given about 210 ng DNA, which is roughly 30,000 T cell genomes. The data were produced by immunoSEQ multiplex PCR, yet TCRdb's version contains in-frame clones alone and is incomplete. The data contain about a million clones, approximately 72% of them singletons. The CDR3 covers 12 residues. CDR1 and CDR2 (germline): SQVTM, ANQGSEA. The chain employs TRBV29-1 and TRBJ2-5, with 7 bases lining up with TRBD1. The DNA end lines up better with TRBJ2-7; the J call may be wrong. The sequence came from a man younger than 35 in good health. Sequencing was performed on memory CD4+ T cells sorted from blood. Subset in this sample: CD45RA-negative fraction. The CDR3 nucleotides are TGCAGCGGGCTGGGACAGAGCTACGAGCAGTACTTC. Translated, it gives CSGLGQSYEQYF.